This T cell receptor beta chain was captured in a study of TIL therapy for anti-PD-1-resistant metastatic lung cancer. Per the germline V gene, CDR1 is SEHNR and CDR2 is FQNEAQ (reference sequence). Deletions cut 3 bases from V and 0 bases from J, with 9 bases between. The CDR3 is 15 amino acids. This was the immunoSEQ v3 assay. Sequencing was performed with immunoSEQ multiplex PCR; in TCRdb, only in-frame clones are kept and a portion is missing. The sample contains around 50,000 clones, roughly 70% of which appear only once. Time point indicated: pre-treatment sample, taken before nivolumab and TIL therapy.

The input for sequencing was blood, taken at baseline. The TCR comes from a person aged 25 to 85 with non-small cell lung cancer. The chain is built from TRBV7-9 and TRBJ2-1; D gene unclear. The CDR3 nucleotides are TGTGCCAGCAGCTTTAGTCTGAGCTCCTACAATGAGCAGTTCTTC. Residues: CASSFSLSSYNEQFF.